The 28 T cell receptor beta chains in this list originate from one sample, sequenced in a study of T cell responses to AZD1222 COVID-19 vaccine. Data came from immunoSEQ multiplex PCR; TCRdb stores just in-frame clones and leaves some out. The sample carries around 200,000 clones, 90% to 95% recorded once. Sequences were derived from peripheral blood, sampled 28 days after the second AZD1222 dose. The receptor set was obtained from an adult who received the AZD1222 COVID-19 vaccine.

This chain joins TRBV9 and TRBJ2-3, with D uncertain. The CDR3 is 14 amino acids. Trimming left V 4 bases short and J 2 bases short, with 11 bases between. Germline V gene lookup returns CDR1 SGDLS and CDR2 YYNGEE. The CDR3: CASSPRTHTDTQYF. Written as DNA, the CDR3 is TGTGCCAGCAGCCCACGGACCCACACAGATACGCAGTATTTT.

This clone was seen only a few times. V and J are TRBV7-3 and TRBJ2-3, with D possibly matching TRBD2 (5 bases). The CDR3 is 12 residues long. Germline-derived CDR1 and CDR2 are SGHTA and FQGTGA. V lost 8 bases and J lost 10, with 16 bases in between. The CDR3 is CASGHDGGAQYF. The CDR3, as DNA: TGTGCCAGCGGCCACGACGGAGGAGCGCAGTATTTT.

The rearrangement joins TRBV5-6 to TRBJ1-6, with 10 bases that match TRBD1. Per germline, CDR1 SGHDT and CDR2 YYEEEE. V lost 0 bases and J lost 8; bases outside the gene matches: 5. The CDR3 is 16 residues long. The CDR3 DNA is TGTGCCAGCAGCTTGGGTACCGGGACAGGGGATTCACCCCTCCACTTT. Its translation: CASSLGTGTGDSPLHF.

The chain employs TRBV4-1 and TRBJ2-1, with 13 bases that match TRBD2. CDR3 length equals 19 residues. CDR1 is MGHRA, CDR2 YSYEKL, per germline. V shed 1 base and J 15 bases; nucleotides not matched to a gene: 21. CDR3 sequence reads: CASSQGGLRGLAGDLPVFF. Here the CDR3 DNA reads TGCGCCAGCAGCCAAGGGGGCCTAAGAGGACTAGCGGGGGACCTTCCCGTGTTCTTC.

The chain couples TRBV7-2 to TRBJ2-7; 7 bases agree with TRBD1. The germline gives CDR1 SGHTA, CDR2 FQGNSA. Trimming took 5 bases from V and 3 from J; bases not matched to a gene: 10. This CDR3 has 15 amino acids. CDR3 protein: CASSNRGRQNYEQYF. The CDR3 nucleotides read TGTGCCAGCAGCAATAGGGGGCGGCAGAACTACGAGCAGTACTTC. Full variable domain (rest looked up from reference TRBV7-2 and TRBJ2-7): GAGVSQSPSNKVTEKGKDVELRCDPISGHTALYWYRQSLGQGLEFLIYFQGNSAPDKSGLPSDRFSAERTGGSVSTLTIQRTQQEDSAVYLCASSNRGRQNYEQYFGPGTRLTVT.

This clone was found once. V usage is TRBV28 and J usage is TRBJ1-2, with TRBD1 matching over 7 bases. The ends lost 3 bases at V and 2 bases at J; junction bases unmatched: 3. Germline V CDR1 and CDR2: MDHEN, SYDVKM. The CDR3 consists of 14 residues. The CDR3 is CASSFRDRNYGYTF. The DNA of the CDR3 is TGTGCCAGCAGTTTCCGGGACAGAAACTATGGCTACACCTTC.

The genes are TRBV5-7 and TRBJ2-3, with 7 bases fitting TRBD1. TRBV5-7 is reported as an ORF; its role is uncertain. J gave up 2 bases and V 4 bases, and 4 bases lay outside the gene matches. The CDR3 length is 14 residues. In nucleotides, the CDR3 is TGTGCCAGCAGCCCGGGACAGTTCACAGATACGCAGTATTTT. Protein sequence: CASSPGQFTDTQYF.

The chain carries TRBV6-2 or TRBV6-3 and TRBJ2-5; no reliable D call. There are 11 residues in the CDR3. V was trimmed by 5 bases and J by 7 bases, leaving 8 bases between them. Germline values: CDR1 MNHEY, CDR2 SVGEGT. CDR3 in amino acids: CASSALRTQYF. DNA for the CDR3: TGTGCCAGCAGTGCCCTGCGGACCCAGTACTTC.

This clone was found once. This chain joins TRBV18 and TRBJ2-1; possible D gene TRBD2, 5 bases. This CDR3 is built from 14 residues. In germline, CDR1 is KGHSH, CDR2 LQKENI. Trimming stripped 5 bases from V and 6 bases from J, with 14 bases between. CDR3 nucleotides: TGTGCCAGCTCAACTACTAGTAGTGGCAATGAGCAGTTCTTC. Protein: CASSTTSSGNEQFF.

The V gene is TRBV28, the J gene TRBJ2-7; 15 bases fit TRBD2. Germline V gene lookup returns CDR1 MDHEN and CDR2 SYDVKM. V gave up 4 bases and J gave up 3 bases; unmatched junction bases: 7. This CDR3 has 17 amino acids. The chain's CDR3 is CASSSWTSGRAYYEQYF. The CDR3 DNA reads as TGTGCCAGCAGTTCGTGGACTAGCGGGAGGGCCTACTACGAGCAGTACTTC.

The V gene is TRBV30, the J gene TRBJ2-7, with TRBD2 matching 10 bases. The CDR3 spans 14 residues. In germline, CDR1 is GTSNPN, CDR2 SVGIG (reference sequence). Germline trimming cut 0 bases from V and 3 bases from J; bases unmatched to any gene: 2. As DNA, the CDR3 is TGTGCCTGGAGTGTGGCTAGCGGGAGCTACGAGCAGTACTTC. Encoded protein: CAWSVASGSYEQYF.

This rearrangement joins TRBV9 to TRBJ1-2; D is undetermined. CDR3 length: 13 amino acids. Germline loops: CDR1 SGDLS, CDR2 YYNGEE. Trimming cost V 5 bases and J 5 bases, with 13 bases left between them. The CDR3 is CASSTTWEYGYTF. The CDR3 DNA reads as TGTGCCAGCAGTACTACCTGGGAATATGGCTACACCTTC.

The chain combines TRBV7-9 with TRBJ2-7; the D gene is possibly TRBD2 (5 bases). The CDR3 runs 14 residues. Germline lookup yields CDR1 SEHNR and CDR2 FQNEAQ (reference sequence). V was cut by 2 bases and J by 6 bases, with 14 bases left in between. CDR3 sequence: CASSLSGVRSEQYF. For the CDR3, the DNA is TGTGCCAGCAGCTTAAGCGGAGTACGATCCGAGCAGTACTTC.

The chain links TRBV6-2 or TRBV6-3 to TRBJ1-2; 8 bases align to TRBD1. The CDR3 is 13 amino acids. Germline V gives CDR1 MNHEY, CDR2 SVGEGT. V lost 5 bases and J lost 6; bases outside the gene matches: 5. The CDR3 spells CASSHDRGDGYTF. CDR3 nucleotide sequence: TGTGCCAGCAGTCATGACAGGGGCGATGGCTACACCTTC.

This chain uses TRBV6-2 or TRBV6-3 with TRBJ1-1; TRBD1 matches 7 bases. The CDR3 spans 16 residues. V was pared by 0 bases and J by 0 bases, with 4 bases of the junction left unmatched. Looked up from germline, CDR1 is MNHEY and CDR2 is SVGEGT. The CDR3 nucleotides read TGTGCCAGCAGTTACTCGACAGGGAAGTTGAACACTGAAGCTTTCTTT. It is translated as CASSYSTGKLNTEAFF.

The rearrangement uses TRBV30 and TRBJ2-7, with 7 nucleotides matching TRBD1. The CDR3 length is 13 residues. The V segment lost 4 bases and the J segment 7 bases; nucleotides outside the gene matches: 10. The germline V gene has CDR1 GTSNPN and CDR2 SVGIG (reference sequence). The CDR3 protein is CAWTSTGAGEQYF. The CDR3 nucleotides are TGTGCCTGGACCTCAACAGGGGCCGGTGAGCAGTACTTC.

This clone was seen a few times. This sequence joins TRBV1 and TRBJ2-1; the table's D call of TRBD2 was not tested on the DNA. TRBV1 is marked as a pseudogene. CDR3 length: 18 amino acids. The CDR3 nucleotides read TGCACCAGCAGCCAAGATTTCGAAAGCGGGAGGGCCACCAATGAGCAGTTCTTC. Translated, it gives CTSSQDFESGRATNEQFF.

This clone was observed once. This sequence joins TRBV6-2 or TRBV6-3 and TRBJ2-5; either TRBD1 or TRBD2 may supply D (5 bases each). The CDR3 sequence is 17 residues long. V was trimmed by 0 bases and J by 3 bases, leaving 17 bases between them. Germline V lookup: CDR1 MNHEY, CDR2 SVGEGT. The DNA for the CDR3 is TGTGCCAGCAGTTACTCGGCTGGGACCGAGAAGGAAGAGACCCAGTACTTC. It codes for CASSYSAGTEKEETQYF.

The chain joins TRBV5-1 to TRBJ2-3; 9 positions match TRBD1. Trimming at V came to 0 bases and at J to 4 bases, leaving 12 bases not matched to a gene. Looked up from germline, CDR1 is SGHRS and CDR2 is YFSETQ. This CDR3 has 18 residues. CDR3 DNA: TGCGCCAGCAGCTTGGGGTCGGCGGGACAGGGTTCGGCAGATACGCAGTATTTT. It specifies CASSLGSAGQGSADTQYF.

The V call is TRBV5-1, the J call TRBJ1-1; 9 positions agree with TRBD1. The CDR3 has 14 amino acids. Germline CDR1 SGHRS, CDR2 YFSETQ. Unmatched junction bases numbered 4, after V lost 7 bases and J lost 0 bases. DNA for the CDR3: TGCGCCAGCCGGGGACAGGGAATGAACACTGAAGCTTTCTTT. It specifies CASRGQGMNTEAFF.

The chain links TRBV7-8 to TRBJ2-7; TRBD2 might be the D (5 bases). This CDR3 spans 14 amino acids. V lost 5 bases and J lost 3, with 14 bases in between. Germline V gene data show CDR1 as SGHVS and CDR2 as FQNEAQ. The CDR3 region has the DNA TGTGCCAGCAGCGCCCGGGAAGCAGGCTACGAGCAGTACTTC. Protein sequence: CASSAREAGYEQYF.

The gene calls are TRBV7-2 and TRBJ2-1, with 9 positions matching TRBD1. This CDR3 is built from 16 residues. V gave up 4 bases and J gave up 2 bases; unmatched junction bases: 6. The V gene's germline CDR1 is SGHTA and CDR2 FQGNSA. This CDR3 reads CASSSFRDRAYNEQFF. The DNA for the CDR3 is TGTGCCAGCAGCTCCTTCCGGGACAGGGCCTACAATGAGCAGTTCTTC.

CDR3 nucleotide sequence: TGCAGCGTTGGTGTAACAGTTAATGAAAAACTGTTTTTT. Residues: CSVGVTVNEKLFF. The V call is TRBV29-1, the J call TRBJ1-4; no definite D call. Germline CDR1 is SQVTM and CDR2 is ANQGSEA. V was pared by 4 bases and J by 4 bases, with 10 bases between. The CDR3 runs 13 residues.

The chain joins TRBV7-2 to TRBJ1-2, with unresolved D. CDR1 and CDR2 (germline): SGHTA, FQGNSA. The V gene lost 1 base and the J gene lost 9 bases, with 3 bases spanning the gap. The CDR3 sequence is 10 residues long. The CDR3 nucleotides read TGTGCCAGCAGCTTAGTAAGCTACACCTTC. Protein sequence: CASSLVSYTF. The full variable domain, in which reference TRBV7-2 and TRBJ1-2 provide the parts outside the CDR3, is GAGVSQSPSNKVTEKGKDVELRCDPISGHTALYWYRQSLGQGLEFLIYFQGNSAPDKSGLPSDRFSAERTGGSVSTLTIQRTQQEDSAVYLCASSLVSYTFGSGTRLTVV.

This chain joins TRBV7-9 and TRBJ1-3; a weak D match, TRBD1 (6 bases). The ends were cut back, 0 bases at V and 1 base at J, with 10 bases in the middle. The CDR3 covers 16 residues. CDR1 is SEHNR and CDR2 is FQNEAQ in the germline V gene (reference sequence). The CDR3 spells CASSLAGGRSGNTIYF. For the CDR3, the DNA is TGTGCCAGCAGCTTAGCGGGGGGGCGTTCTGGAAACACCATATATTTT.

The chain has TRBV1 and TRBJ2-3; the DNA was not used to check the table's D call, TRBD2. TRBV1 is classified as a pseudogene. This CDR3 has 15 residues. The CDR3 region has the DNA TGCACCAGTACCACCATCACTAGCGGGAGAGATACGCAGTATTTT. It encodes CTSTTITSGRDTQYF.

This clone was counted once. The chain combines TRBV19 with TRBJ1-2, with TRBD1 identical over 8 bases. CDR3 length: 15 residues. CDR1 and CDR2 from the germline V gene are LNHDA and SQIVND (reference sequence). V gave up 6 bases and J gave up 7 bases; unmatched junction bases: 13. CDR3 sequence (DNA): TGTGCCAGTAGCACCAGGGGGCGGTACCACCGTGGCTACACCTTC. It is translated as CASSTRGRYHRGYTF.

The CDR3: CASSPRDGKRHNEQFF. CDR3 coding DNA: TGTGCCAGCAGCCCCCGGGACGGGAAACGTCACAATGAGCAGTTCTTC. The rearrangement joins TRBV5-4 to TRBJ2-1; either TRBD1 or TRBD2 may fit D (5 bases each). V was pared by 4 bases and J by 5 bases, with 19 bases between. The CDR3 is 16 residues long. In germline, CDR1 is SGHNT, CDR2 YYREEE (reference sequence).